This T cell receptor beta chain was identified during a study of T-cell memory formation after mild COVID-19. General study points: What remained unconfirmed was the SARS-CoV-2 specificity of second-wave clones peaking on day 37. Contracting clones from day 15 to 85 showed balanced CD4/CD8; later expanders favored CD4+. The appearance of some responding clones in pre-infection memory suggested that cross-reactive memory joined.

The CDR3 sequence is 15 residues long. Germline trimming cut 4 bases from V and 7 bases from J; bases unmatched to any gene: 9. CDR1 is MNHEY and CDR2 is SVGEGT in the germline V gene. Employing constant-segment primers, 5'RACE generated TCR alpha and TCR beta cDNA libraries bearing sample barcodes and UMIs. TCRdb re-analysed the 5' RACE reads in MiXCR, keeping a single row per CDR3 protein. The data hold about 350,000 distinct CDR3 sequences, with roughly 13% observed a single time. A note on this clonotype: Its antigen is not known.

This chain joins TRBV6-2 or TRBV6-3 and TRBJ1-2, with 10 bases matching TRBD1. Sequenced material: PBMCs or a T cell subset sorted from them (not recorded which). The clonotype was recovered from a man aged 18 to 30 who had mild COVID-19 (a few samples of this study predate the infection). Cell type and time point are not known. The CDR3 is CASSSLTGGFGGYTF. In DNA form, the CDR3 reads TGTGCCAGCAGTTCACTGACAGGGGGCTTTGGTGGCTACACCTTC.